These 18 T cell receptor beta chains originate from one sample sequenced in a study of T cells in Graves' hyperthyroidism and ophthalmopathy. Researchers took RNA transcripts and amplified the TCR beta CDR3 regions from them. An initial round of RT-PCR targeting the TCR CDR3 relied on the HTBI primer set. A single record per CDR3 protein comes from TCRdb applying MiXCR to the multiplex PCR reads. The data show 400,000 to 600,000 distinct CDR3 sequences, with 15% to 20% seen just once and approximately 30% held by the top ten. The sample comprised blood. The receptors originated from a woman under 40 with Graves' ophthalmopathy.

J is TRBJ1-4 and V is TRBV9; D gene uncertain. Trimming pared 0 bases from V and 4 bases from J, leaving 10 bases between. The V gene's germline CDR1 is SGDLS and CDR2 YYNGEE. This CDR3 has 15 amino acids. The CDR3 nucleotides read TGTGCCAGCAGCGTAGGGAGCAGAAATAATGAAAAACTGTTTTTT. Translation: CASSVGSRNNEKLFF.

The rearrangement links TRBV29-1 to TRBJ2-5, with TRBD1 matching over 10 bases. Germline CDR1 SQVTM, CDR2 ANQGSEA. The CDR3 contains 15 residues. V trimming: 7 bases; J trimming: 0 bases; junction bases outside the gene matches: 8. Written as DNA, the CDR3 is TGCAGCGCCCCACCGGGACAGGGGTACCAAGAGACCCAGTACTTC. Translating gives CSAPPGQGYQETQYF.

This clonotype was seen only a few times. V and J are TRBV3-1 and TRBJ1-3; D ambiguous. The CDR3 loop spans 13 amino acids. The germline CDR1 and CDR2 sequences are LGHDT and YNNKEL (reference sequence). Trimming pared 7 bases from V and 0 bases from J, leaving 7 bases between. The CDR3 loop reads CASTAISGNTIYF. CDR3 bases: TGTGCCAGCACCGCGATCTCTGGAAACACCATATATTTT.

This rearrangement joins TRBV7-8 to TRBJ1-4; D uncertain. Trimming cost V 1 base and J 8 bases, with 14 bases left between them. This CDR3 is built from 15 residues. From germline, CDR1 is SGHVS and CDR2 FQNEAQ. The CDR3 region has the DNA TGTGCCAGCAGCTTAGTTGAGGGATTCTGGGAAAAACTGTTTTTT. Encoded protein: CASSLVEGFWEKLFF.

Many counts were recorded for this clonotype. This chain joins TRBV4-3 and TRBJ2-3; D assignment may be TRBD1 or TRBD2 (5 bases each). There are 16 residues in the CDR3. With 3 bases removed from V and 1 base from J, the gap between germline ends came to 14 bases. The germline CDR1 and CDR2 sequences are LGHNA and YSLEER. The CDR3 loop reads CASSHDGTPGTDTQYF. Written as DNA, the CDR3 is TGCGCCAGCAGCCACGATGGGACCCCAGGCACAGATACGCAGTATTTT.

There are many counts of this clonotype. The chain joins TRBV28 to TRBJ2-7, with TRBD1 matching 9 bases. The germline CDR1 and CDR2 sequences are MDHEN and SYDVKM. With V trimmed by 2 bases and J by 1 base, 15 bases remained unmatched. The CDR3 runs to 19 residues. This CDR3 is CASSLLLRLTGGPSYEQYF. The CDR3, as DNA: TGTGCCAGCAGTTTACTCCTGCGGCTAACAGGGGGCCCTTCCTACGAGCAGTACTTC.

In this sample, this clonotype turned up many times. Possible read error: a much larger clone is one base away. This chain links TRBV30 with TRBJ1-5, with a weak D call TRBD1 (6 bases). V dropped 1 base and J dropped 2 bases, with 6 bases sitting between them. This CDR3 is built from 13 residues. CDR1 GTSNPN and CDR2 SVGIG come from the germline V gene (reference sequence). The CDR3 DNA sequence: TGTGCCTGGAGTGGACAGGGCAATCAGCCCCAGCATTTT. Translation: CAWSGQGNQPQHF.

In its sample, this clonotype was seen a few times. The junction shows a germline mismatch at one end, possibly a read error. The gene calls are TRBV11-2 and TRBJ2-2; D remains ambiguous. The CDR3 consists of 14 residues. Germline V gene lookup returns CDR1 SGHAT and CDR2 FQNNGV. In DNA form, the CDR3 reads TGTGCCAGCAGCTTAGAAGGGTACACCGAGGAGCTGTTTTTT. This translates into CASSLEGYTEELFF.

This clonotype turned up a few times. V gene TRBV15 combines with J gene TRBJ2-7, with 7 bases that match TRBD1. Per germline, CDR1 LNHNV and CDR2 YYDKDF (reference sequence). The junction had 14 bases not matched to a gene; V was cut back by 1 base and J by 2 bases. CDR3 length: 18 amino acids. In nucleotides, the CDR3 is TGTGCCACCAGCAGAGGCCACCGGTTTGGGACAGAACCCTACGAGCAGTACTTC. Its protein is CATSRGHRFGTEPYEQYF.

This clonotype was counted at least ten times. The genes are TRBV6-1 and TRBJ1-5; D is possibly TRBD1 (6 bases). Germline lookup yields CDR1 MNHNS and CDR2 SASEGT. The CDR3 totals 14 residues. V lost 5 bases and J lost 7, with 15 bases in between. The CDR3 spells CASSKQGSNQPQHF. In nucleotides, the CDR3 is TGTGCCAGCAGTAAGCAGGGGAGTAACCAGCCCCAGCATTTT.

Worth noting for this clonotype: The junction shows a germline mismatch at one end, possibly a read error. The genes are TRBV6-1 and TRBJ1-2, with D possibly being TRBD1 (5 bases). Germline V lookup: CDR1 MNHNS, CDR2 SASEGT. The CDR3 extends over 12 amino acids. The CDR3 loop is CASSEARQGYAF. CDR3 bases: TGTGCCAGCAGTGAAGCGAGGCAGGGCTACGCCTTC.

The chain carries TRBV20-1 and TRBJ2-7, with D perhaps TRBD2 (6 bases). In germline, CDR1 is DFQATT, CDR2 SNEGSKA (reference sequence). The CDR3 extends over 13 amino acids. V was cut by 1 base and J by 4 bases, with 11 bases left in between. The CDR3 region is CSARARGRYEQYF. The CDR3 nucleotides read TGCAGTGCTAGAGCCCGGGGGAGGTACGAGCAGTACTTC.

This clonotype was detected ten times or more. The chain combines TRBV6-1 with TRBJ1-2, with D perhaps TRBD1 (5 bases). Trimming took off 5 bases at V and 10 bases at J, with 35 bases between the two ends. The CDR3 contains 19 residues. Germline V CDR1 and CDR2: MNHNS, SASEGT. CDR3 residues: CASSWSKDKGPSKVLVYTF. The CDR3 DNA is TGTGCCAGCAGTTGGTCCAAGGACAAGGGTCCATCTAAGGTTTTAGTCTACACCTTC.

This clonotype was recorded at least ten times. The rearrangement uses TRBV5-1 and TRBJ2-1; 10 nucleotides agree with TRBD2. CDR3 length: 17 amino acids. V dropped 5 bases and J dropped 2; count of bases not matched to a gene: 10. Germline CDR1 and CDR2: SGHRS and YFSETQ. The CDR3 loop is CASSSFGLADTYNEQFF. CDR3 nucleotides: TGCGCCAGCAGTTCCTTCGGACTAGCGGATACCTACAATGAGCAGTTCTTC. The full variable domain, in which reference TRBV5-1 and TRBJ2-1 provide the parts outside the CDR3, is KAGVTQTPRYLIKTRGQQVTLSCSPISGHRSVSWYQQTPGQGLQFLFEYFSETQRNKGNFPGRFSGRQFSNSRSEMNVSTLELGDSALYLCASSSFGLADTYNEQFFGPGTRLTVL.

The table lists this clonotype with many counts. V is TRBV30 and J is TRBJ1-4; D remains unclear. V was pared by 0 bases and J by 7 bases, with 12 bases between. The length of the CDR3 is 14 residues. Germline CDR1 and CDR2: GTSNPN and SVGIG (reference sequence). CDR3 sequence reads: CAWSVVSNTEKLFF. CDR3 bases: TGTGCCTGGAGTGTAGTGTCAAACACTGAAAAACTGTTTTTT. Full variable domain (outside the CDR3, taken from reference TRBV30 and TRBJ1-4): SQTIHQWPATLVQPVGSPLSLECTVEGTSNPNLYWYRQAAGRGLQLLFYSVGIGQISSEVPQNLSASRPQDRQFILSSKKLLLSDSGFYLCAWSVVSNTEKLFFGSGTQLSVL.

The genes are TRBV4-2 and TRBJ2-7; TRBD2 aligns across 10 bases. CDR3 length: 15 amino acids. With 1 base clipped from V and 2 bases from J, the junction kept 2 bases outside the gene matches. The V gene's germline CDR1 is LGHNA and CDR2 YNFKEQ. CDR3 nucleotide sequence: TGTGCCAGCAGCCAAGTTAGCGGGGGGACCTACGAGCAGTACTTC. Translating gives CASSQVSGGTYEQYF.

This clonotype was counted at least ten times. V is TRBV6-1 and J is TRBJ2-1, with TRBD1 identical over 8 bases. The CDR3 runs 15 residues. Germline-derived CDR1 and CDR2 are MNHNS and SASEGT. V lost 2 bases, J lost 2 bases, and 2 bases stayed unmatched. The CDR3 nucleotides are TGTGCCAGCAGTGAACGGGACAGGACCTACAATGAGCAGTTCTTC. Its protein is CASSERDRTYNEQFF.

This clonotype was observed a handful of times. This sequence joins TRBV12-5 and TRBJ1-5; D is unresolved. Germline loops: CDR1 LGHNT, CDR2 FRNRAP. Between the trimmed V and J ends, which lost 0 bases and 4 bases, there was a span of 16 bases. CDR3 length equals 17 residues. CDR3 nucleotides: TGTGCTAGTGGTTTGGTACTAGGCACCGAATTTAATCAGCCCCAGCATTTT. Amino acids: CASGLVLGTEFNQPQHF. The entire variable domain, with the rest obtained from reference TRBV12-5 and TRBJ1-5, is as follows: DARVTQTPRHKVTEMGQEVTMRCQPILGHNTVFWYRQTMMQGLELLAYFRNRAPLDDSGMPKDRFSAEMPDATLATLKIQPSEPRDSAVYFCASGLVLGTEFNQPQHFGDGTRLSIL.